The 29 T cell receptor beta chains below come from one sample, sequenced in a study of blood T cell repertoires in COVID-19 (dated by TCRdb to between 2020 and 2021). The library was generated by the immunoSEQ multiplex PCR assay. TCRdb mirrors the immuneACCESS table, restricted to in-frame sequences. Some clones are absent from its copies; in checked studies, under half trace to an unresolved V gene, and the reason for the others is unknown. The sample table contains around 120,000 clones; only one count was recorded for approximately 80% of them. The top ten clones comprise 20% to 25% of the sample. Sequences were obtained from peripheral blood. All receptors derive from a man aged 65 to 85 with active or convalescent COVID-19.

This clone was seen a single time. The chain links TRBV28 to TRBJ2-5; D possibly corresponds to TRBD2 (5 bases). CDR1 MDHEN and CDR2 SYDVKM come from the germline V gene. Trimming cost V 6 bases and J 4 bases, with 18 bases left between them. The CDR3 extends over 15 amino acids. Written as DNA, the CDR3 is TGTGCCAGCAGAGGATACGTACTAGGAATAGAGACCCAGTACTTC. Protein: CASRGYVLGIETQYF.

CDR3 DNA: TGTGCCAGCAGCCAAGACGGAGCGAACACTGAAGCTTTCTTT. Its translation is CASSQDGANTEAFF. The chain couples TRBV3-1 (or the pseudogene TRBV3-2) to TRBJ1-1; no definite D call. This CDR3 comprises 14 residues. The germline gives CDR1 LGHDT, CDR2 YNNKEL (reference sequence). V lost 0 bases, J lost 1 base, and 6 bases lay in between.

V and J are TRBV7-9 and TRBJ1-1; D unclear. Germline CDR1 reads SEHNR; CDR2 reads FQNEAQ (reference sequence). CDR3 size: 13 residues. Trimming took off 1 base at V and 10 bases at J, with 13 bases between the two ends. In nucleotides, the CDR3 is TGTGCCAGCAGCTTAGAAGGAGAGTTTTCAGCTTTCTTT. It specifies CASSLEGEFSAFF. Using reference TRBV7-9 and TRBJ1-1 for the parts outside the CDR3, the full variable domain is DTGVSQNPRHKITKRGQNVTFRCDPISEHNRLYWYRQTLGQGPEFLTYFQNEAQLEKSRLLSDRFSAERPKGSFSTLEIQRTEQGDSAMYLCASSLEGEFSAFFGQGTRLTVV.

The CDR3 loop is CASSLASGEQETQYF. The CDR3 DNA sequence: TGTGCCAGCAGTTTGGCTAGCGGGGAACAAGAGACCCAGTACTTC. This chain connects TRBV28 to TRBJ2-5, with TRBD2 identical over 9 bases. The ends lost 3 bases at V and 2 bases at J; junction bases unmatched: 4. Germline V gene data show CDR1 as MDHEN and CDR2 as SYDVKM. This CDR3 has 15 amino acids. The full variable domain, rest sourced from reference TRBV28 and TRBJ2-5, is DVKVTQSSRYLVKRTGEKVFLECVQDMDHENMFWYRQDPGLGLRLIYFSYDVKMKEKGDIPEGYSVSREKKERFSLILESASTNQTSMYLCASSLASGEQETQYFGPGTRLLVL.

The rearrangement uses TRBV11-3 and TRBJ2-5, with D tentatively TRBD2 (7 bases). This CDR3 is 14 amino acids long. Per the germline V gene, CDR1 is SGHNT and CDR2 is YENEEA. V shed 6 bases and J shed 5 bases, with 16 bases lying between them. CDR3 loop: CASSFGGARETQYF. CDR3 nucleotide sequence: TGTGCCAGCAGTTTTGGGGGGGCTCGGGAGACCCAGTACTTC.

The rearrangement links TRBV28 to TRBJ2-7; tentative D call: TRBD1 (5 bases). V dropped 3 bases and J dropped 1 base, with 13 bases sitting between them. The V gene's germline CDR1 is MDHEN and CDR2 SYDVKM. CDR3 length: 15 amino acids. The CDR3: CASSFWQGLSYEQYF. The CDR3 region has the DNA TGTGCCAGCAGTTTTTGGCAGGGTTTATCCTACGAGCAGTACTTC.

In nucleotides, the CDR3 is TGTGCCAGCAGCTCGCTTTACAGAACCTACGAGCAGTACTTC. Its protein product is CASSSLYRTYEQYF. The chain is built from TRBV3-1 (or the pseudogene TRBV3-2) and TRBJ2-7; D is undetermined. Germline CDR1 and CDR2: LGHDT and YNNKEL (reference sequence). The CDR3 covers 14 residues. V was cut by 5 bases and J by 2 bases, with 13 bases left in between.

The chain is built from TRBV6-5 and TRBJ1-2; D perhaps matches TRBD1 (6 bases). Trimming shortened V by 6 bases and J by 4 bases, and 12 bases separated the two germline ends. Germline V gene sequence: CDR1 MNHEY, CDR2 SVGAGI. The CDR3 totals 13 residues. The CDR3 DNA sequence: TGTGCCAGCAGCGACAGGCATGGCTATGGCTACACCTTC. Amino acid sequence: CASSDRHGYGYTF.

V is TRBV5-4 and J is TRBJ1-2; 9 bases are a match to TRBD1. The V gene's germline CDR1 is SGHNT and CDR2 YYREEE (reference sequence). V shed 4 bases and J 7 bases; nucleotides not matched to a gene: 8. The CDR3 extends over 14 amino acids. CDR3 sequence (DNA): TGTGCCAGCAGCCTTACACAGGGGGCGGCTGGCTACACCTTC. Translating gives CASSLTQGAAGYTF.

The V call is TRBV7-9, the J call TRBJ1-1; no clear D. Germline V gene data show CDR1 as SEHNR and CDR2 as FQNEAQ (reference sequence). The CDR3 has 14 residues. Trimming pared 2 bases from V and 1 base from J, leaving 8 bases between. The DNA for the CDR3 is TGTGCCAGCAGCTTACTGACGGGGAACACTGAAGCTTTCTTT. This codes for CASSLLTGNTEAFF.

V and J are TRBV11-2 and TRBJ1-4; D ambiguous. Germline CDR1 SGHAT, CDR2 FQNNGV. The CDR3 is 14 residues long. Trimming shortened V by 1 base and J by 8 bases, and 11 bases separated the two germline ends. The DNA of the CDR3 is TGTGCCAGCAGCTTAGGGCAGGTTCGAGAAAAACTGTTTTTT. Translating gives CASSLGQVREKLFF.

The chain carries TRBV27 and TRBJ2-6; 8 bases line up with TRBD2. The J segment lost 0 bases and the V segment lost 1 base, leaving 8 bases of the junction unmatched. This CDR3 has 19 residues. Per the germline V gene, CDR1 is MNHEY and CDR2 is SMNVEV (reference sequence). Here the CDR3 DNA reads TGTGCCAGCAGTTTATTCCTAGCGGGCATTGCCTCTGGGGCCAACGTCCTGACTTTC. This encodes CASSLFLAGIASGANVLTF. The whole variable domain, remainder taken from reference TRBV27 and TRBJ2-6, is EAQVTQNPRYLITVTGKKLTVTCSQNMNHEYMSWYRQDPGLGLRQIYYSMNVEVTDKGDVPEGYKVSRKEKRNFPLILESPSPNQTSLYFCASSLFLAGIASGANVLTFGAGSRLTVL.

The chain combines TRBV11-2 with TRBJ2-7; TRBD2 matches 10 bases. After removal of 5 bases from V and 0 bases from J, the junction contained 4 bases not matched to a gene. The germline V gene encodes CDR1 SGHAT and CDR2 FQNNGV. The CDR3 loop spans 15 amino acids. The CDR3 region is CASSLSSGSSYEQYF. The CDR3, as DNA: TGTGCCAGCAGCCTCTCTAGCGGGAGCTCCTACGAGCAGTACTTC.

The CDR3 spells CASSPNRAPGNTIYF. CDR3 in DNA: TGTGCCAGCAGCCCCAACAGGGCTCCCGGAAACACCATATATTTT. The V gene is TRBV7-6, the J gene TRBJ1-3; a possible D gene is TRBD1 (6 bases). The ends were cut back, 5 bases at V and 4 bases at J, with 15 bases in the middle. The CDR3 sequence is 15 residues long. CDR1 SGHVS and CDR2 FNYEAQ come from the germline V gene.

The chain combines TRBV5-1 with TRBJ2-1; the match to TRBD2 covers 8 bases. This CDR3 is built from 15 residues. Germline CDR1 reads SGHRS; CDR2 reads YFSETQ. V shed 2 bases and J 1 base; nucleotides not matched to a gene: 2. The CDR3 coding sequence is TGCGCCAGCAGCTTCAGCGGGGGTTCCTACAATGAGCAGTTCTTC. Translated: CASSFSGGSYNEQFF.

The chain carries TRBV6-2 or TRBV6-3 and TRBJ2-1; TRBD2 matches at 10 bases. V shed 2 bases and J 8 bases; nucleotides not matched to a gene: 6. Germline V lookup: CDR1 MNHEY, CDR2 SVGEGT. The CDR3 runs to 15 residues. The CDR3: CASSYPASGSYEQFF. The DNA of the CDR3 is TGTGCCAGCAGTTACCCAGCTAGCGGGAGTTATGAGCAGTTCTTC.

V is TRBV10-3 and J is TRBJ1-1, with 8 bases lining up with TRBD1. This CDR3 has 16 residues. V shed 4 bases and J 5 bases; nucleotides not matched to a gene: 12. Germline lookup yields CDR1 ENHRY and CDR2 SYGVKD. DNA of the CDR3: TGTGCCATCAGTGGGGCGCAGGGGGCGCGAGGGACTGAAGCTTTCTTT. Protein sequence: CAISGAQGARGTEAFF.

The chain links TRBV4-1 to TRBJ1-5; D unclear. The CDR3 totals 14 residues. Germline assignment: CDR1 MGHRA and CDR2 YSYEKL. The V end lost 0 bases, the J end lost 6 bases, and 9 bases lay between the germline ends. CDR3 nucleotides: TGCGCCAGCAGCCAAGAGGAGGCAGTTCAGCCCCAGCATTTT. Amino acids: CASSQEEAVQPQHF.

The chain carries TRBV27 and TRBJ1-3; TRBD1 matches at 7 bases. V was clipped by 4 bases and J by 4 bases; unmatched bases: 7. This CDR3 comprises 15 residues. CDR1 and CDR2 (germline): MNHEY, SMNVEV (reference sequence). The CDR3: CASSSEGAGGNTIYF. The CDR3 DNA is TGTGCCAGCAGTTCCGAGGGGGCGGGCGGAAACACCATATATTTT.

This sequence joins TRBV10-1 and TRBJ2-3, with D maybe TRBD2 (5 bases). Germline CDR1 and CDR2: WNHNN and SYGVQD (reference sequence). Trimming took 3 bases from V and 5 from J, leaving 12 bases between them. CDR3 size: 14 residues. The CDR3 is CASSDRGYRDTQYF. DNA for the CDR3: TGCGCCAGCAGTGATCGAGGGTATAGAGATACGCAGTATTTT.

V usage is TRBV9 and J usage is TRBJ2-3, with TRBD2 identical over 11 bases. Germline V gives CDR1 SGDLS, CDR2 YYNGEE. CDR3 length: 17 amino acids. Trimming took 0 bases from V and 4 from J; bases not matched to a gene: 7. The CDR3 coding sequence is TGTGCCAGCAGCGTAGTAGGACTAGCGGGCGGATCAGATACGCAGTATTTT. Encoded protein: CASSVVGLAGGSDTQYF.

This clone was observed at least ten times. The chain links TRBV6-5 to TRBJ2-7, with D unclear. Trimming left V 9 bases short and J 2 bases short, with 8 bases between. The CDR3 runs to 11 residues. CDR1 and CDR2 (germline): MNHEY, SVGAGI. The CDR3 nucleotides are TGTGCCAGTTCTCAGACCTACGAGCAGTACTTC. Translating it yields CASSQTYEQYF.

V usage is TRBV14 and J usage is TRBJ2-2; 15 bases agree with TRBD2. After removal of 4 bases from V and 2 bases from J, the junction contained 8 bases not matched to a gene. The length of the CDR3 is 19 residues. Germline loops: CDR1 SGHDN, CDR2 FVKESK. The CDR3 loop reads CASSPGLAGGLDNTGELFF. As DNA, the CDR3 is TGTGCCAGCAGCCCCGGACTAGCGGGAGGGCTGGACAACACCGGGGAGCTGTTTTTT. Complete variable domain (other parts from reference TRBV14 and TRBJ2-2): EAGVTQFPSHSVIEKGQTVTLRCDPISGHDNLYWYRRVMGKEIKFLLHFVKESKQDESGMPNNRFLAERTGGTYSTLKVQPAELEDSGVYFCASSPGLAGGLDNTGELFFGEGSRLTVL.

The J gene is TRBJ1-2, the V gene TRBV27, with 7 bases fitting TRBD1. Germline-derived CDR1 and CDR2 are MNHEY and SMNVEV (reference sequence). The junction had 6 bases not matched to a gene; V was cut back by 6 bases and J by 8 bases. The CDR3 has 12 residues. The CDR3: CASRRQGVGYTF. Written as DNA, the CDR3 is TGTGCCAGCAGGAGACAGGGAGTAGGCTACACCTTC.

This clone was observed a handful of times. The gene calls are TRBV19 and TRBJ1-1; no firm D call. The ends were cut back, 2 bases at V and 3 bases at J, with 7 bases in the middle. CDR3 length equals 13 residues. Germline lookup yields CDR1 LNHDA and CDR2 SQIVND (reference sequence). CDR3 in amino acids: CASSIHGDTEAFF. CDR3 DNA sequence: TGTGCCAGTAGTATACACGGGGACACTGAAGCTTTCTTT.

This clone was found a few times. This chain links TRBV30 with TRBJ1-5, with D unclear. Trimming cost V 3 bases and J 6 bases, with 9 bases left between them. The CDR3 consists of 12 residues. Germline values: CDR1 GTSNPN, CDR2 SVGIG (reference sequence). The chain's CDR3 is CAWSSRSQPQHF. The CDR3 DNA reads TGTGCCTGGAGCTCCCGTAGTCAGCCCCAGCATTTT.

CDR3 residues: CASSLGREVTDTQYF. DNA of the CDR3: TGTGCCAGCAGCTTGGGGCGGGAGGTCACAGATACGCAGTATTTT. This chain connects TRBV5-6 to TRBJ2-3; 8 bases agree with TRBD2. Per the germline V gene, CDR1 is SGHDT and CDR2 is YYEEEE. The junction had 2 bases not matched to a gene; V was cut back by 0 bases and J by 2 bases. The CDR3 contains 15 residues.

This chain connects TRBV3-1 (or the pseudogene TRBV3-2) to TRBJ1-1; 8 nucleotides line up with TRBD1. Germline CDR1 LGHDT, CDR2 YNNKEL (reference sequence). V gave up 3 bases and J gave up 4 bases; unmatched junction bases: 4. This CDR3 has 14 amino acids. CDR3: CASSQTGAGTEAFF. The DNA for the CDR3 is TGTGCCAGCAGCCAGACAGGGGCTGGCACTGAAGCTTTCTTT.

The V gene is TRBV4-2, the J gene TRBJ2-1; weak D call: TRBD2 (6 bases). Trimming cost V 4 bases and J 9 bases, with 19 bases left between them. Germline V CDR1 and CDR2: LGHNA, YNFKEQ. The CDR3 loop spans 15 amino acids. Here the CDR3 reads CASSLETRGITEQFF. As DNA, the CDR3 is TGTGCCAGCAGCCTTGAGACTAGGGGAATAACTGAGCAGTTCTTC.